This paragraph covers one TCR beta chain sequence. Its specificity is unknown. Single viable CD3+CD4+CD8-CD45RO+ cells were sorted as the memory CD4+ T cells. CMV serostatus came from serum IgG against pp150, pp28, p38, p52. Clones were read by immunoSEQ multiplex PCR, and TCRdb kept only the in-frame ones, dropping some. The table lists around 63,000 clones, around three quarters of them singletons. Germline V gene lookup returns CDR1 LNHDA and CDR2 SQIVND (reference sequence). This CDR3 is built from 15 residues. J gave up 4 bases and V 7 bases, and 11 bases lay outside the gene matches. The data originate from a study of memory CD4+ T cells and cytomegalovirus serostatus. Study-level findings and limits: The CMV-associated TCR signature appears largely within the CD4+ memory repertoire.

The chain uses TRBV19 and TRBJ1-2, with 8 bases fitting TRBD1. The receptor was isolated from an adult in good health and CMV-seronegative. Some clones in this sample may be carry-over from other donors' samples. Sequencing was carried out using memory CD4+ T cells from blood. CDR3 DNA: TGTGCCAGTACCAAAAACCAGGGGGCGGTCTATGGCTACACCTTC. Its protein product is CASTKNQGAVYGYTF.